This T cell receptor (beta chain) was sequenced for a study of blood T cell repertoires in COVID-19. TCRdb's copy holds only in-frame clones and misses some; the assay was immunoSEQ multiplex PCR. The sample lists 240,000 or so clones; approximately 80% were seen once. The CDR3 consists of 15 residues. Trimming took 6 bases from V and 0 from J, leaving 13 bases between them. Germline-derived CDR1 and CDR2 are LNHDA and SQIVND (reference sequence). This clone is a singleton in its sample. V is TRBV19 and J is TRBJ2-3; TRBD2 might be the D (6 bases). This receptor was obtained from a woman younger than 30 with acute or convalescent COVID-19. The sample comprised peripheral blood. The CDR3 loop is CASSSIAASTDTQYF. The CDR3 DNA is TGTGCCAGTAGCTCGATAGCGGCCAGCACAGATACGCAGTATTTT. The full variable domain, its missing parts supplied by reference TRBV19 and TRBJ2-3, is DGGITQSPKYLFRKEGQNVTLSCEQNLNHDAMYWYRQDPGQGLRLIYYSQIVNDFQKGDIAEGYSVSREKKESFPLTVTSAQKNPTAFYLCASSSIAASTDTQYFGPGTRLTVL.